These T cell receptor beta chains were read from a single sample in a study of cytotoxic CD8 clonotypes in ibrutinib-treated CLL. Repertoires were generated with immunoSEQ multiplex PCR, while TCRdb's copy carries only in-frame clones and drops some. This table holds about 300,000 clones, 67% found once. The source material was PBMCs, sampled after 36 months of ibrutinib treatment. The receptors were gathered from a human donor with chronic lymphocytic leukemia. Each CDR3 is given with its conserved first and last residue. D genes are given only for firm matches. Part of the rows lack a size; the others show once, few, many or a class for expanded clones.

size,V,D,J,DNA,CDR3
NA,TRBV5-4,NA,TRBJ2-5,TGTGCCAGCAGTGGTGAGGGGCCAGGGGAGACCCAGTACTTC,CASSGEGPGETQYF
NA,TRBV5-6,NA,TRBJ2-1,TGTGCCAGCAGCTTGGGAGTAGAAGAGTTCTTC,CASSLGVEEFF
few,TRBV6-5,NA,TRBJ2-3,TGTGCCAGCAGTCCAAATCTGCCCACAGATACGCAGTATTTT,CASSPNLPTDTQYF
NA,TRBV18,NA,TRBJ2-3,TGTGCCAGCTCACCGACTCTAGCGACCGGTTGGACAGATACGCAGTATTTT,CASSPTLATGWTDTQYF
NA,TRBV9,TRBD1,TRBJ2-7,TGTGCCAGCAGCCCCCTTGACAGGGTAAGGTACGAGCAGTACTTC,CASSPLDRVRYEQYF
few,TRBV9,NA,TRBJ2-7,TGTGCCAGCAGCCGACACCCATACGAGCAGTACTTC,CASSRHPYEQYF
few,TRBV6-6,NA,TRBJ1-6,TGTGCCAGCAGTCTTCCTAATTCACCCCTCCACTTT,CASSLPNSPLHF
NA,TRBV7-9,NA,TRBJ2-5,TGTGCCAGCAGCATCAGGTGGGGGCAGGGACGCGGAGAGACCCAGTACTTC,CASSIRWGQGRGETQYF
NA,TRBV19,TRBD1,TRBJ1-1,TGTGCCACCCGGACAGGTCCTAGGAACACTGAAGCTTTCTTT,CATRTGPRNTEAFF
once,TRBV10-1,NA,TRBJ2-7,TGCGCCAGCAGTTCAATTGGACGAGGGGAGCAGTACTTC,CASSSIGRGEQYF
NA,TRBV27,TRBD2,TRBJ2-1,TGTGCCAGCAGACGGGGGGGCATCGCCAATGAGCAGTTCTTC,CASRRGGIANEQFF
NA,TRBV9,TRBD2,TRBJ2-1,TGTGCCAGCAGCCAGGGACTAGCGGGAGCGGGCAATGAGCAGTTCTTC,CASSQGLAGAGNEQFF
NA,TRBV7-6,NA,TRBJ1-4,TGTGCCAGCAGCCAGAGGGGGGCGCTGGGTAATGAAAAACTGTTTTTT,CASSQRGALGNEKLFF
NA,TRBV11-2,TRBD2,TRBJ2-1,TGTGCCAGCAGCTTAGGCTCCGGGACTAGCGACTACAATGAGCAGTTCTTC,CASSLGSGTSDYNEQFF
NA,TRBV19,NA,TRBJ2-7,TGTGCCAGTAGTTCCGCACTCACAACGGGGCTTTACGAGCAGTACTTC,CASSSALTTGLYEQYF
few,TRBV25-1,NA,TRBJ1-3,TGTGCCAGCAGGCACGGAAACACCATATATTTT,CASRHGNTIYF
NA,TRBV27,TRBD2,TRBJ2-2,TGTGCCAGCAGTCCGCTAGGGACTATCACCGGGGAGCTGTTTTTT,CASSPLGTITGELFF
NA,TRBV7-9,NA,TRBJ1-1,TGTGCCAGCAGCTCAGGGATTGAAGCTTTCTTT,CASSSGIEAFF
NA,TRBV27,TRBD1,TRBJ1-4,TGTGCCAGCAGTTCACGGGGACAGCCGACTTCTGGAAAACTGTTTTTT,CASSSRGQPTSGKLFF
NA,TRBV29-1,TRBD1,TRBJ2-7,TGCAGCGTTGTCTTGGACAGGGATTGGAAGCAGTACTTC,CSVVLDRDWKQYF
few,TRBV10-1,NA,TRBJ1-2,TGCGCCAGCAGTGACCAGGAAGACTATGGCTACACCTTC,CASSDQEDYGYTF
NA,TRBV11-3,NA,TRBJ2-5,TGTGCCAGCAGCTTACCGGGGGAGACCCAGTACTTC,CASSLPGETQYF
NA,TRBV11-3,TRBD2,TRBJ2-1,TGTGCCAGCAGCTTTAGCGGGGGGTACAATGAGCAGTTCTTC,CASSFSGGYNEQFF
few,TRBV11-2,NA,TRBJ2-1,TGTGCCAGCAGCCTCGACAATGAGCAGTTCTTC,CASSLDNEQFF
NA,TRBV27,NA,TRBJ2-5,TGTGCCAGCAGTCCTCGGATGGATCAAGAGACCCAGTACTTC,CASSPRMDQETQYF
NA,TRBV6-5,NA,TRBJ2-3,TGTGCCAGCAGTTACGGCGACGATACGCAGTATTTT,CASSYGDDTQYF
NA,TRBV20-1,NA,TRBJ1-2,NA,CSARVGAGNTF
NA,TRBV7-9,NA,TRBJ1-1,TGTGCCAGCAGCTTAGTGACAGCGAACACTGAAGCTTTCTTT,CASSLVTANTEAFF
NA,TRBV6-6,NA,TRBJ2-1,TGTGCCAGCAGTGGACAGAGTGGCCCCAACAATGAGCAGTTCTTC,CASSGQSGPNNEQFF
NA,TRBV13,TRBD1,TRBJ1-2,TGTGCCAGCAGCCAACCCGAGGGACAGGGGGGCTATGGCTACACCTTC,CASSQPEGQGGYGYTF
few,TRBV19,NA,TRBJ1-3,TGTGCCAGTAAGGGGGGCCATGATCTTGGAAACACCATATATTTT,CASKGGHDLGNTIYF
NA,TRBV4-1,TRBD1,TRBJ1-1,TGCGCCAGCAGCCAAGCCCCAGGGACAGGGTGGGTTACCAACACTGAAGCTTTCTTT,CASSQAPGTGWVTNTEAFF
NA,TRBV11-2,NA,TRBJ2-7,TGTGCCAGCAGCTTAGCCGGGCTCTACGAGCAGTACTTC,CASSLAGLYEQYF
few,TRBV7-9,NA,TRBJ1-1,TGTGCCAGCAGCTTATCAGGGTGGAGCACTGAAGCTTTCTTT,CASSLSGWSTEAFF
once,TRBV4-3,TRBD1,TRBJ2-5,TGCGCCAGCAGCCACCTCACAGGGGATGAGACCCAGTACTTC,CASSHLTGDETQYF
NA,TRBV9,TRBD2,TRBJ2-3,TGTGCCAGCAGCGTAGACCCCCCTAGCGGGGGCACAGATACGCAGTATTTT,CASSVDPPSGGTDTQYF
NA,TRBV29-1,NA,TRBJ1-1,TGCAGCGTTGCTCACAGGAACACTGAAGCTTTCTTT,CSVAHRNTEAFF
NA,TRBV4-3,NA,TRBJ2-3,TGCGCCAGCAGCCAAGACCAAGCTGGGGCTTACACAGATACGCAGTATTTT,CASSQDQAGAYTDTQYF
NA,TRBV7-6,NA,TRBJ2-3,TGTGCCAGCAGCTTAGGACCAGAAGGCACAGATACGCAGTATTTT,CASSLGPEGTDTQYF
NA,TRBV7-2,NA,TRBJ2-7,TGTGCCAGCAGCCGTGGACTATATTACGAGCAGTACTTC,CASSRGLYYEQYF
few,TRBV9,NA,TRBJ2-7,TGTGCCAGCAGCTTCGGGGGAGAGCAGTACTTC,CASSFGGEQYF
NA,TRBV29-1,TRBD1,TRBJ1-2,TGCAGCGTTCCGGGACAGGGGTCCCCTAACTATGGCTACACCTTC,CSVPGQGSPNYGYTF
NA,TRBV7-2,NA,TRBJ2-3,TGTGCCAGCAGCTTTGATACAGTCTATACCACAGATACGCAGTATTTT,CASSFDTVYTTDTQYF
NA,TRBV28,TRBD1,TRBJ2-7,TGTGCCAGCAGTTTAGTCGGACAGGGGGCCTACGAGCAGTACTTC,CASSLVGQGAYEQYF
NA,TRBV28,NA,TRBJ1-5,TGTGCCAGCAGTTTTGGTCCGAGCAATCAGCCCCAGCATTTT,CASSFGPSNQPQHF